These 4 T cell receptor beta chains were all obtained from the same sample, sequenced in a study of blood T cell repertoires in COVID-19 (dated by TCRdb to 2020 to 2022). Library construction relied on the immunoSEQ multiplex PCR assay. TCRdb holds this immuneACCESS table with in-frame rearrangements only. Some clones are missing; in checked studies, unresolved V genes explain under half, and the rest has no known cause. The sample profile shows some 180,000 clones; around 84% of them were found once. The top ten clonotypes cover just over 2.5% of the sample. Sequenced: peripheral blood. These receptor sequences come from a woman older than 75 with COVID-19, enrolled during active disease.

A single count supports this clone. The chain carries TRBV5-8 and TRBJ1-2, with D hard to call. This CDR3 comprises 14 residues. The V end lost 4 bases, the J end lost 0 bases, and 10 bases lay between the germline ends. Germline V gene sequence: CDR1 SGHTS, CDR2 YDEGEE. CDR3 nucleotide sequence: TGTGCCAGCAGCCATTGGGGAGCTAACTATGGCTACACCTTC. Translated: CASSHWGANYGYTF. Full variable domain (outside the CDR3, taken from reference TRBV5-8 and TRBJ1-2): EAGVTQSPTHLIKTRGQQATLRCSPISGHTSVYWYQQALGLGLQFLLWYDEGEERNRGNFPPRFSGRQFPNYSSELNVNALELEDSALYLCASSHWGANYGYTFGSGTRLTVV.

This sequence joins TRBV5-1 and TRBJ1-2, with 7 positions matching TRBD1. V lost 0 bases, J lost 6 bases, and 8 bases stayed unmatched. The CDR3 loop spans 15 amino acids. The germline gives CDR1 SGHRS, CDR2 YFSETQ. The CDR3 here is CASSLGGTGANGYTF. The CDR3 nucleotides are TGCGCCAGCAGCTTGGGAGGAACAGGGGCGAATGGCTACACCTTC.

V gene TRBV28 combines with J gene TRBJ2-5; D perhaps matches TRBD1 (5 bases). The CDR3 is 15 residues long. V was clipped by 4 bases and J by 2 bases, with 14 bases between them. Per germline, CDR1 MDHEN and CDR2 SYDVKM. The CDR3 DNA reads TGTGCCAGCAGTTCTCTAGGGGCGACGCAAGAGACCCAGTACTTC. It yields the protein CASSSLGATQETQYF.

This chain uses TRBV28 with TRBJ2-1; no clear D. V was trimmed by 6 bases and J by 4 bases, leaving 13 bases between them. The CDR3 contains 14 residues. Germline V lookup: CDR1 MDHEN, CDR2 SYDVKM. The chain's CDR3 is CASSLSNPYNEQFF. Written as DNA, the CDR3 is TGTGCCAGCAGCCTCTCTAACCCGTACAATGAGCAGTTCTTC.